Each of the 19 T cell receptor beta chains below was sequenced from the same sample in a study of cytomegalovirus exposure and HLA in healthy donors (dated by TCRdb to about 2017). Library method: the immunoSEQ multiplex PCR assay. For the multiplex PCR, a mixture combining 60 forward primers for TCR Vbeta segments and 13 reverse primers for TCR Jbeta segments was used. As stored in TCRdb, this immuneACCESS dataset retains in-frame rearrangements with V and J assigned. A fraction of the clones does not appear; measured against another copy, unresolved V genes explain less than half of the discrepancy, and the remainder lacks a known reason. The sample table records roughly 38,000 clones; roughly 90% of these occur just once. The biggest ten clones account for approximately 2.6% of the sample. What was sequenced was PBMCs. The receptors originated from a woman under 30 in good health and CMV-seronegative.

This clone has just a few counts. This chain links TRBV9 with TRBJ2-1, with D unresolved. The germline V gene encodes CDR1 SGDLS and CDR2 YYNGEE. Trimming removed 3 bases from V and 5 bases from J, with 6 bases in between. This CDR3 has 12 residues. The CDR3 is CASSAMNNEQFF. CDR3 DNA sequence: TGTGCCAGCAGCGCTATGAACAATGAGCAGTTCTTC.

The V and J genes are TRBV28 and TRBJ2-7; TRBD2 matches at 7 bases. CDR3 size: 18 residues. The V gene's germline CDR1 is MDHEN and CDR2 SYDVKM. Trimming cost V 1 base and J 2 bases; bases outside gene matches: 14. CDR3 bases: TGTGCCAGCAGTTTATCCCCAAGTCCGCGGGAGAACCCCTACGAGCAGTACTTC. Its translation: CASSLSPSPRENPYEQYF.

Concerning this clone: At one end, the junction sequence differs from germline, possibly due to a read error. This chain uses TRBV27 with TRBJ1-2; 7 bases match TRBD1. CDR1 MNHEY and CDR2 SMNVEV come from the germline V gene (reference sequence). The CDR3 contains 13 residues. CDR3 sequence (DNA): TGTGTCAGCGGAAAGGGACAGATCTATGGCTACACCTTC. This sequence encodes CVSGKGQIYGYTF.

CDR3: CASSQDARTTLAKNIQYF. The CDR3 bases are TGCGCCAGCAGCCAAGACGCCCGGACTACGCTAGCCAAAAACATTCAGTACTTC. V is TRBV4-1 and J is TRBJ2-4; perhaps TRBD2 as D (6 bases). CDR1 is MGHRA, CDR2 YSYEKL, per germline. This CDR3 has 18 residues. The germline V and J ends were trimmed by 0 bases and 0 bases, with 15 bases remaining between them.

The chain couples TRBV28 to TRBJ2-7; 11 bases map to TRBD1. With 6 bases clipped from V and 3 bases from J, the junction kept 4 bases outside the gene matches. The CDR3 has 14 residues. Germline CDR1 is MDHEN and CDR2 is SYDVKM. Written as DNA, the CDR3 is TGTGCCAGCAGGGACAGGGGGCAAGTCTACGAGCAGTACTTC. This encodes CASRDRGQVYEQYF.

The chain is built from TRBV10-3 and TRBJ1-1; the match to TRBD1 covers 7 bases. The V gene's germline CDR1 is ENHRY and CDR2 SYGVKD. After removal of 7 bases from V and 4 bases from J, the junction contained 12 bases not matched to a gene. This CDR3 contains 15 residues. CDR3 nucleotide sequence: TGTGCCATCAACCTCTTGACAGGGCAGAGCACTGAAGCTTTCTTT. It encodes CAINLLTGQSTEAFF.

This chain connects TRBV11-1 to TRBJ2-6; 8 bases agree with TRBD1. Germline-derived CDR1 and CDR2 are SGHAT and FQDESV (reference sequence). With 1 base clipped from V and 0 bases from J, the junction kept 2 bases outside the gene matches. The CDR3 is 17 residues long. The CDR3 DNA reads TGTGCCAGCAGCTTAGGGACAGGGCGCTCTGGGGCCAACGTCCTGACTTTC. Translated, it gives CASSLGTGRSGANVLTF.

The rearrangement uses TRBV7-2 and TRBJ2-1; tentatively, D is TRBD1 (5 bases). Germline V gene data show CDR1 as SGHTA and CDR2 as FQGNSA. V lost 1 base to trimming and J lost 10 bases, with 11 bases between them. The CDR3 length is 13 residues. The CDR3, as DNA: TGTGCCAGCAGCTTAGGGACCGGACACGAGCAGTTCTTC. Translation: CASSLGTGHEQFF.

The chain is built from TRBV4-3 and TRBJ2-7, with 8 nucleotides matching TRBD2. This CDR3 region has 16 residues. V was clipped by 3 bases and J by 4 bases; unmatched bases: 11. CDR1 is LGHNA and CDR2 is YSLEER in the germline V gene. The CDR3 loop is CASSQRGLAGRYEQYF. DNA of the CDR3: TGCGCCAGCAGCCAGAGAGGGTTAGCGGGGAGATACGAGCAGTACTTC.

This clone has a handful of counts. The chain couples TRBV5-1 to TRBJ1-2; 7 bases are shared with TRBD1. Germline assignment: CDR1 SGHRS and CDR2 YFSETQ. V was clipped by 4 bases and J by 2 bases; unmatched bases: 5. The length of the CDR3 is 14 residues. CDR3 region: CASSVGQVNYGYTF. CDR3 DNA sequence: TGCGCCAGCAGCGTTGGACAGGTCAACTATGGCTACACCTTC.

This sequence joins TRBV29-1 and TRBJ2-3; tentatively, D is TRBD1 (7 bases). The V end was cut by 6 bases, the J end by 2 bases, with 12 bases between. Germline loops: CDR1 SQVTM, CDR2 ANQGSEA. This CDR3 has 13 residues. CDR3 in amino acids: CSVGGTDTDTQYF. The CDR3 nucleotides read TGCAGCGTCGGCGGGACAGACACAGATACGCAGTATTTT.

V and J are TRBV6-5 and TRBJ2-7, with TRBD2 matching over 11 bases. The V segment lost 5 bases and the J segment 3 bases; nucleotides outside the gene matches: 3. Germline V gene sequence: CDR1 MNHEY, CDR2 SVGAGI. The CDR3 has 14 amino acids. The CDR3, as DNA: TGTGCCAGCAGTGTAGCGGGGGGGTACTACGAGCAGTACTTC. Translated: CASSVAGGYYEQYF.

This CDR3 is CSVGVGQGIGGYTF. CDR3 coding DNA: TGCAGCGTTGGAGTAGGACAGGGGATAGGGGGCTACACCTTC. The chain carries TRBV29-1 and TRBJ1-2; 9 positions agree with TRBD1. With 4 bases clipped from V and 8 bases from J, the junction kept 11 bases outside the gene matches. From germline, CDR1 is SQVTM and CDR2 ANQGSEA. The CDR3 contains 14 residues.

The DNA of the CDR3 is TGCGCCAGCAGCTTGGAAGGGGCGGGAGCCTACGAGCAGTACTTC. Translated: CASSLEGAGAYEQYF. The chain links TRBV5-1 to TRBJ2-7, with 7 bases lining up with TRBD2. V lost 0 bases, J lost 2 bases, and 5 bases stayed unmatched. The germline V gene has CDR1 SGHRS and CDR2 YFSETQ. This CDR3 comprises 15 residues.

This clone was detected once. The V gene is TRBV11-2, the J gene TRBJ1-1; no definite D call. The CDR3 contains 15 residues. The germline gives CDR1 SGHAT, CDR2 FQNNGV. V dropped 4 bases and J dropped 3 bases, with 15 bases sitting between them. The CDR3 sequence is CASSSTVRRDTEAFF. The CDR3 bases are TGTGCCAGCAGCTCTACAGTACGGCGGGACACTGAAGCTTTCTTT.

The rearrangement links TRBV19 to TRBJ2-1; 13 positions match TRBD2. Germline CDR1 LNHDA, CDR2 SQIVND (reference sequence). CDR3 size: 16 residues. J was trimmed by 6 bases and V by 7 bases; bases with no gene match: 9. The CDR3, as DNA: TGTGCCAGTATGGCGTTGGGACTAGCGGGATCCAATGAGCAGTTCTTC. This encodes CASMALGLAGSNEQFF.

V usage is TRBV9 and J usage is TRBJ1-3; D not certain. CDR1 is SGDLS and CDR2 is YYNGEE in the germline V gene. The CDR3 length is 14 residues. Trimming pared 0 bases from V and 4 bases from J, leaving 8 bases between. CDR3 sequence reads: CASSVGRAGNTIYF. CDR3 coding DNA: TGTGCCAGCAGCGTAGGCAGAGCGGGAAACACCATATATTTT.

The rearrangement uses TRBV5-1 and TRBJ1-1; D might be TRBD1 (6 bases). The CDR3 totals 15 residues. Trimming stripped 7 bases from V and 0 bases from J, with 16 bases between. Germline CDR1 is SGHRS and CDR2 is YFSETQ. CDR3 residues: CASSSLQGMNTEAFF. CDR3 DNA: TGCGCCAGCTCCAGTCTACAGGGTATGAACACTGAAGCTTTCTTT.

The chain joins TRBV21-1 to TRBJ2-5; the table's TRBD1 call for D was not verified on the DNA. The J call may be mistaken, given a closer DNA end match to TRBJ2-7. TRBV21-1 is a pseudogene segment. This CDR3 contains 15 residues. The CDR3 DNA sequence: TGTGCCAGCAGCCCAGGTCGGGACAGGGAATACGAGCAGTACTTC. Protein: CASSPGRDREYEQYF.